These 2 T cell receptor beta chains originate from one sample sequenced in a study of response to subunit inactivated influenza vaccine. TCRdb processed the RT-PCR reads anew with MiXCR; each CDR3 protein has one entry. The repertoire consists of approximately 520,000 distinct CDR3 sequences, with around 25% occurring once and the leading ten covering 1.5% to 2%. The specimen was CD4+ T cells sorted from PBMCs, collected roughly 5 days after vaccination. The receptor set was obtained from a man between 45 and 60 years old who received an inactivated influenza vaccine.

There are a few counts of this clonotype. DNA for the CDR3: TGTGCCAGCAGTTTTAGTAGCGGGAGAAGTACGCAGTATTTT. This sequence encodes CASSFSSGRSTQYF. The chain carries TRBV28 and TRBJ2-3; 9 nucleotides align to TRBD2. The CDR3 spans 14 residues. The V and J ends lost 3 bases and 8 bases, in that order; junction bases with no gene match: 6. Germline CDR1 is MDHEN and CDR2 is SYDVKM.

This clonotype was recorded a few times. CDR3 DNA: TGTGCCAGCAGCCAAGACCGGGACAAAATATACGAGCAGTACTTC. Protein sequence: CASSQDRDKIYEQYF. The V and J genes are TRBV3-1 and TRBJ2-7; tentatively, D is TRBD1 (6 bases). Germline CDR1 and CDR2: LGHDT and YNNKEL (reference sequence). V lost 0 bases and J 4 bases, leaving 13 bases between the germline ends. The CDR3 covers 15 residues.